These T cell receptor beta chains were read from a single sample in a study of blood T cell repertoires in COVID-19. Sequenced by immunoSEQ multiplex PCR; TCRdb stores in-frame clones only, minus some. The table includes some 140,000 clones, roughly 83% detected once. Sequencing was carried out using PBMCs or T cells enriched from blood (not recorded which). The receptors come from a man in his forties or fifties who had recovered from COVID-19. CDR3s include the opening cysteine and the closing phenylalanine or tryptophan.

>TRBJ1-1|TRBV5-4
CASRPQDRVSLAFF
>TRBJ1-5|TRBV6-2/TRBV6-3
CASSYSVDSNQPQHF
>TRBJ1-3|TRBV7-8
CASSLRREEVSGNTIYF
>TRBJ2-7|TRBV3-1/TRBV3-2
CASSGSGTGAYEQYF
>TRBJ2-4|TRBV28
CASSFSETAKNIQYF
>TRBJ2-1|TRBV4-3
CASSQELEGNEQFF
>TRBJ1-4|TRBV6-1
CASSEGDTGEKLFF
>TRBJ1-2|TRBV29-1
CSVVVRDRPGGDTF
>TRBJ1-1|TRBV2
CASSERGLAIEAFF
>TRBJ2-5|TRBV3-1/TRBV3-2
CASSQDRGGGETQYF
>TRBJ1-5|TRBV6-6
CASTPGAPNQPQHF
>TRBJ1-3|TRBV30
CAWNTGSGNTIYF
>TRBJ2-2|TRBV4-2
CASSQDPTSGGNTGELFF
>TRBJ1-1|TRBV19
CASSSGLTPSTEAFF
>TRBJ1-2|TRBV27
CASSLVQGARDGYTF
>TRBJ2-6|TRBV7-2
CASSRGGRVLSGANVLTF
>TRBJ2-7|TRBV28
CASSLQQGAYEQYF
>TRBJ1-1|TRBV5-1
CASRRNTEAFF
>TRBJ2-5|TRBV3-1/TRBV3-2
CASSQSTGGLYQETQYF
>TRBJ1-5|TRBV3-1/TRBV3-2
CASSQDRGPGQPQHF
>TRBJ2-5|TRBV5-5
CASSLNHGTGQPTQYF
>TRBJ2-7|TRBV4-1
CASSQDTTPLTYEQYF
>TRBJ2-3|TRBV7-8
CASSPWGTPDTQYF
>TRBJ1-4|TRBV5-5
CASSFTGPNEKLFF
>TRBJ1-2|TRBV4-3
CASSQDHTPNYGYTF
>TRBJ2-1|TRBV14
CASSQDRGLRRFF
>TRBJ1-5|TRBV2
CASRGQGLHQPQHF
>TRBJ2-2|TRBV7-2
CASTSGTRAGELFF
>TRBJ2-2|TRBV4-3
CASSREGGAGSSRELFF
>TRBJ1-2|TRBV19
CASSIDPSGYTF
>TRBJ2-1|TRBV4-1
CASSQPLRRNEQFF
>TRBJ2-7|TRBV25-1
CASSGRGLWEQYF
>TRBJ1-1|TRBV6-4
CASSGDENTEAFF
>TRBJ1-3|TRBV7-2
CASSLGEIGNTIYF
>TRBJ1-1|TRBV2
CASSTGSATEAFF
>TRBJ2-7|TRBV19
CASSIAVRAYEQYF
>TRBJ2-5|TRBV2
CASSESGGVVETQYF
>TRBJ1-4|TRBV18
CASSPGRPTNEKLFF
>TRBJ2-2|TRBV11-1
CASSDRDLGSGELFF
>TRBJ2-7|TRBV6-5
CASRGDKSYEQYF
>TRBJ1-4|TRBV5-1
CASRTGTTNEKLFF
>TRBJ1-2|TRBV5-1
CASRAEPTNYGYTF
>TRBJ1-1|TRBV19
CASKDRQNTEAFF
>TRBJ1-2|TRBV30
CAWSPGNYGYTF
>TRBJ1-6|TRBV14
CASSQDRGIGSPLHF
>TRBJ2-3|TRBV3-1/TRBV3-2
CASSQFGGGGQTDTQYF
>TRBJ1-5|TRBV10-2
CASAEVSNQPQHF
>TRBJ2-1|TRBV11-3
CASSLDQGGTVLYNEQFF
>TRBJ2-1|TRBV7-9
CASTLAGGPRNEQFF